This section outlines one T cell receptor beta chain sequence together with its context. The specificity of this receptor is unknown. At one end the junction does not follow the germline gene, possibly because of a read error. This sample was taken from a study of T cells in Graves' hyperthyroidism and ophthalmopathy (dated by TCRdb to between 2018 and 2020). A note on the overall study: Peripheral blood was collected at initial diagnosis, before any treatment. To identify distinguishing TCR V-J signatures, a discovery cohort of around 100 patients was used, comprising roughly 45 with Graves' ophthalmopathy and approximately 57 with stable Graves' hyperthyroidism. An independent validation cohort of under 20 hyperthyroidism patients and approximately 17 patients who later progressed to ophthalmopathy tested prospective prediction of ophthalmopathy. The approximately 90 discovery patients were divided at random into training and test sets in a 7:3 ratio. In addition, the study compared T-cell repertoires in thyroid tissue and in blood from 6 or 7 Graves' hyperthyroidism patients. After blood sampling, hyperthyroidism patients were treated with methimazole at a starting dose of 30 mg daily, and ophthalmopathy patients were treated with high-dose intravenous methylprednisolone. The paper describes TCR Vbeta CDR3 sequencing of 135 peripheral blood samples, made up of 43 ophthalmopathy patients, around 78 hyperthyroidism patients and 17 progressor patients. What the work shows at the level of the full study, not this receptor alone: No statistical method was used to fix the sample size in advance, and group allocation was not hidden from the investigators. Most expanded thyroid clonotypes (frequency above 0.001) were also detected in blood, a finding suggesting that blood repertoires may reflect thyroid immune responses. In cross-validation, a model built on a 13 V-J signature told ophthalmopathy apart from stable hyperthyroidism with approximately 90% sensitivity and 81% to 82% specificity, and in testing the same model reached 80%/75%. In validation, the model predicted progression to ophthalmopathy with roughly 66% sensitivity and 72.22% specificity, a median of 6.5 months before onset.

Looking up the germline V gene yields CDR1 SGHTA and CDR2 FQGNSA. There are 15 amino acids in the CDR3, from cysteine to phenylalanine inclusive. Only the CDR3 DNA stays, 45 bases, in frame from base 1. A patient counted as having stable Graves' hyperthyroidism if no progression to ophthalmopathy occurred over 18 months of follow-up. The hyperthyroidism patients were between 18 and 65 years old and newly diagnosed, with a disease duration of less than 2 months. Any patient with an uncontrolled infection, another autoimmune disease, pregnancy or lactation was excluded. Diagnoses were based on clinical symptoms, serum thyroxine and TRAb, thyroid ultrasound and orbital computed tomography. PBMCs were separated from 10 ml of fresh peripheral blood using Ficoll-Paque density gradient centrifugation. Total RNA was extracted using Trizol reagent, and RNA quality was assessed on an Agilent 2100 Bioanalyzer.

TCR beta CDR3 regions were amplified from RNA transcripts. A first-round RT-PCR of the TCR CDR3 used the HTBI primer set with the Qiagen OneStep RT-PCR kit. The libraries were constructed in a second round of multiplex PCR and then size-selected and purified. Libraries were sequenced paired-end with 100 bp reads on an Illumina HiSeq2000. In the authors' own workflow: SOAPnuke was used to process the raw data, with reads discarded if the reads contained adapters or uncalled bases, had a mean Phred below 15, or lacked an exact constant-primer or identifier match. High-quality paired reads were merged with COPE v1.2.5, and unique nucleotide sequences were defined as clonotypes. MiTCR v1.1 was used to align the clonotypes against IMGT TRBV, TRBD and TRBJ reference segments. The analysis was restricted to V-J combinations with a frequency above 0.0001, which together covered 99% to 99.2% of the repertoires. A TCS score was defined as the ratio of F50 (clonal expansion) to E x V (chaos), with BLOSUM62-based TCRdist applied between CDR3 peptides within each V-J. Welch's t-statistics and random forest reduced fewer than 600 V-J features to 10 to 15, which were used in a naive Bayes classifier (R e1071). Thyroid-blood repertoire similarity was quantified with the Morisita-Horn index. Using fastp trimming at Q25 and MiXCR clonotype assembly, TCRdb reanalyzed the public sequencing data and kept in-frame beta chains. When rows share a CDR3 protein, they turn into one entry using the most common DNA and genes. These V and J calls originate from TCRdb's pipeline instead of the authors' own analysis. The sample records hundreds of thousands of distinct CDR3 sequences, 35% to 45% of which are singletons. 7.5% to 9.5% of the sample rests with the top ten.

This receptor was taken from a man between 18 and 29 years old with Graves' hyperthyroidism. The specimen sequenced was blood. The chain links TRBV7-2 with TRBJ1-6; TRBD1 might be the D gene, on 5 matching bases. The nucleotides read TGCGCCAGCAGCCAAAAGGACCGGGGGGATTCACCCCTCCACTTT. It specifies CASSQKDRGDSPLHF.